A selection of T cell receptor beta chains follows, all from one sample in a study of technical replicates of blood from four donors. Data came from immunoSEQ multiplex PCR; TCRdb stores just in-frame clones and leaves some out. Here the sample spans just over 95,000 clones, about 94% being singletons. The sequenced sample was T cells isolated from PBMCs. The receptors shown here come from a human donor in good health. Each CDR3 is given with its conserved first and last residue. The D gene is left open where the match is weak. The size of a clone is reported for some rows only, either as once, few or many, or as a class for expanded clones.

d_call,j_call,v_call,clone_size,cdr3_nt,cdr3_aa
-,TRBJ2-3,TRBV10-3,-,TGTGCCATCAGTGTGGCAGCCCAATCGGGAGATACGCAGTATTTT,CAISVAAQSGDTQYF
TRBD2,TRBJ2-3,TRBV5-1,-,TGCGCCAGCTTCCGGGGGGGGACTAGCACAGATACGCAGTATTTT,CASFRGGTSTDTQYF
-,TRBJ2-6,TRBV2,-,TGTGCCAGCAGGCAGAGGAGTTCTGGGGCCAACGTCCTGACTTTC,CASRQRSSGANVLTF
-,TRBJ2-1,TRBV7-9,-,TGTGCCAGCAGCTTAGCGGGCAGGACCTACAATGAGCAGTTCTTC,CASSLAGRTYNEQFF
-,TRBJ2-7,TRBV5-1,-,TGCGCCAGCACGGCAGGACACAAGAACGAGCAGTACTTC,CASTAGHKNEQYF
TRBD1,TRBJ1-1,TRBV15,-,TGTGCCACCAGCAGAGGGGACAGTATGAACACTGAAGCTTTCTTT,CATSRGDSMNTEAFF
TRBD1,TRBJ1-5,TRBV19,-,TGTGCCGCGAGGGGGCGAGGCAATCAGCCCCAGCATTTT,CAARGRGNQPQHF
TRBD2,TRBJ2-7,TRBV7-2,-,TGTGCCAGCAGCTTCATCGGGACTAGCCCCGAGCAGTACTTC,CASSFIGTSPEQYF
-,TRBJ2-7,TRBV4-1,-,TGCGCCAGCAGCCAAGAGGGGCCCGCCTACGAGCAGTACTTC,CASSQEGPAYEQYF
-,TRBJ2-1,TRBV6-5,-,TGTGCCAGCAGTTACTCGACGGCCCGGGGTAGGGAGCAGTTCTTC,CASSYSTARGREQFF
TRBD2,TRBJ2-3,TRBV19,-,TGTGCCAGTAACACGGCGGGGGTCACAGATACGCAGTATTTT,CASNTAGVTDTQYF
-,TRBJ2-7,TRBV7-6,once,TGTGCCAGCACGCCCGTTTTTGGCTTGAACGAGCAGTACTTC,CASTPVFGLNEQYF
-,TRBJ2-1,TRBV10-3,-,TGTGCCATCAGTGAGTACGAGAATGAGCAGTTCTTC,CAISEYENEQFF
-,TRBJ2-1,TRBV6-5,-,TGTGCCAGCAGTTACGACAGCCACAATGAGCAGTTCTTC,CASSYDSHNEQFF
TRBD2,TRBJ2-1,TRBV6-1,-,TGTGCCAGCAGTGAAGCTGTAGCGGGGTTTTACAATGAGCAGTTCTTC,CASSEAVAGFYNEQFF
TRBD2,TRBJ2-1,TRBV10-1,once,TGCGCCAGCAGTGATGGTGCGGGGGTTTACAATGAGCAGTTCTTC,CASSDGAGVYNEQFF
-,TRBJ2-1,TRBV4-1,-,TGCGCCAGCACTTACGGGGGTAATGAGCAGTTCTTC,CASTYGGNEQFF
-,TRBJ2-1,TRBV6-1,-,TGTGCCAGCAGGGGAAGGGGGAACCCCTACAATGAGCAGTTCTTC,CASRGRGNPYNEQFF
-,TRBJ1-5,TRBV19,-,TGTGCCAGTAGTAAACAGATTCGAGGCAATCAGCCCCAGCATTTT,CASSKQIRGNQPQHF
TRBD1,TRBJ2-7,TRBV7-9,-,TGTGCCAGCAGCCCACTCCGGGACAGGGGCGGAGAGCAGTACTTC,CASSPLRDRGGEQYF
-,TRBJ1-5,TRBV4-1,-,TGCGCCAGCAGCCAAGAAGCAGGGGCGAGCAATCAGCCCCAGCATTTT,CASSQEAGASNQPQHF
-,TRBJ2-4,TRBV29-1,-,TGCAGCGTTGAAGATGAGCTATCGGAGAACTACATTCAGTACTTC,CSVEDELSENYIQYF